This T cell receptor beta chain comes out of a study of beta chain features in type 1 diabetes. Turning to the study itself: All samples combined gave roughly 100,000,000 sorted cells for examination.

A remark on this clone: What it binds is not known.

V lost 4 bases to trimming and J lost 5 bases; unmatched junction nucleotides: 8. Germline CDR1 MGHRA, CDR2 YSYEKL. This CDR3 contains 15 residues. The investigators reverse transcribed all of the isolated RNA, so they sequenced expressed TCRB transcripts. The table came from immunoSEQ multiplex PCR; TCRdb's copy has only in-frame clones and leaves some out. The table lists approximately 270,000 clones, roughly an eighth of them singletons, with 0.017% in the top ten. General study points: Patients' naive, central memory and Treg TCRB repertoires seemed closer to one another than those of healthy donors. For Type 1 diabetes patients, all four CD4+ subsets carried TCRB CDR3s that were moderately but significantly shorter.

Sample: naive CD4+ T cells from blood. The sequence was obtained from a man aged 25-45 years with type 1 diabetes. The chain carries TRBV4-1 and TRBJ2-1; 7 bases map to TRBD2. CDR3 region: CASSLQVGTNNEQFF. The DNA for the CDR3 is TGCGCCAGCAGCCTCCAAGTCGGGACTAACAATGAGCAGTTCTTC.